Listed below are T cell receptor beta chains from one sample, sequenced in a study of blood T cell repertoires in COVID-19. Repertoires were generated with immunoSEQ multiplex PCR, while TCRdb's copy carries only in-frame clones and drops some. The sample has roughly 160,000 clones, roughly 85% seen once. Material for sequencing was peripheral blood. The receptors originated from a woman aged 50 to 65 with COVID-19, enrolled during active disease. The CDR3 runs from the conserved cysteine through the conserved F or W. A D gene is named only where the DNA matches it firmly. Size tells how often a clone was seen (once, few, many) or the class of an expanded clone, and some rows leave it out.

D	V	size	J	DNA	CDR3
NA	TRBV9	NA	TRBJ1-2	TGTGCCAGCAGCGTAGGGTCAGTTGCCTATGGCTACACCTTC	CASSVGSVAYGYTF
NA	TRBV9	NA	TRBJ2-1	TGTGCCAGCAACGAAGGGGGTTTGTATGAGCAGTTCTTC	CASNEGGLYEQFF
NA	TRBV5-6	NA	TRBJ2-7	TGTGCCAGCAGCTTGGCGGGTTCCCCCTACGAGCAGTACTTC	CASSLAGSPYEQYF
NA	TRBV5-8	NA	TRBJ2-5	TGTGCCAGCAGCTCTGGGGGGGGGCCCCTTGGGGAGACCCAGTACTTC	CASSSGGGPLGETQYF
TRBD2	TRBV2	NA	TRBJ2-2	TGTGCCAGCAGTGGACTAGCGGGATCCGGGGAGCTGTTTTTT	CASSGLAGSGELFF
NA	TRBV21-1	NA	TRBJ1-2	TGTGCCAGCAGCAAAGTGCCTGCCTCTGCGAGCTATGGCTACACCTTC	CASSKVPASASYGYTF
NA	TRBV27	NA	TRBJ1-5	TGTGCCAGCAGTTTATTAGGCAATCAGCCCCAGCATTTT	CASSLLGNQPQHF
NA	TRBV14	NA	TRBJ1-6	TGTGCCAGCAGCCAAAGCCCGGTTGTGCGTACCTATTTTTCACCCCTCCACTTT	CASSQSPVVRTYFSPLHF
NA	TRBV4-2	NA	TRBJ2-5	TGTGCCAGCAGCCAAGTCGAAGAGACCCAGTACTTC	CASSQVEETQYF
TRBD2	TRBV9	many	TRBJ2-5	TGTGCCAGCAGCGTAACCAGCGGGGGGTTAGAGACCCAGTACTTC	CASSVTSGGLETQYF
TRBD2	TRBV28	NA	TRBJ2-3	TGTGCCAGCAGTATCGTAGCGGGGACCTCCCCGCAGTATTTT	CASSIVAGTSPQYF
TRBD2	TRBV3-1/TRBV3-2	NA	TRBJ2-1	TGTGCCAGCAGCCCCCCGGGACTAGCTTTCAATGAGCAGTTCTTC	CASSPPGLAFNEQFF
TRBD1	TRBV7-2	once	TRBJ2-1	TGTGCCAGCAGCTTATTCGGACAGGGGGCGAATGAGCAGTTCTTC	CASSLFGQGANEQFF
NA	TRBV25-1	NA	TRBJ2-6	TGTGCCAGCAGTGAATACCAGGGCGCTGGGGCCAACGTCCTGACTTTC	CASSEYQGAGANVLTF
NA	TRBV19	NA	TRBJ1-1	TGTGCCAGTAGTATAGTTGAGGGGAACACTGAAGCTTTCTTT	CASSIVEGNTEAFF
NA	TRBV11-2	NA	TRBJ2-7	TGTGCCAGCAGCGTCGCGGGGTTACCCTACGAGCAGTACTTC	CASSVAGLPYEQYF
NA	TRBV2	NA	TRBJ2-7	TGTGCCAGCAGTAAAGACAGGACCTACGAGCAGTACTTC	CASSKDRTYEQYF
TRBD1	TRBV4-1	NA	TRBJ1-1	TGCGCCAGCAGCCAAGAGTGGGACAGGGCCACTGAAGCTTTCTTT	CASSQEWDRATEAFF
TRBD1	TRBV5-6	NA	TRBJ1-2	TGTGCCAGCAGCGGGGGGACAGTCTATGGCTACACCTTC	CASSGGTVYGYTF
TRBD1	TRBV3-1/TRBV3-2	NA	TRBJ2-7	TGTGCCAGCACCCGACAGGGTGGTTCCTACGAGCAGTACTTC	CASTRQGGSYEQYF
NA	TRBV6-2/TRBV6-3	NA	TRBJ1-5	TGTGCCAGCAGTTACGTAAATAGCAATCAGCCCCAGCATTTT	CASSYVNSNQPQHF
TRBD1	TRBV2	NA	TRBJ2-7	TGTGCCAGCAGACCGGGACAGGGTTTGTACGAGCAGTACTTC	CASRPGQGLYEQYF
TRBD2	TRBV5-1	NA	TRBJ2-7	TGCGCCAGTAGGGGAGGGATCTCCTACGAGCAGTACTTC	CASRGGISYEQYF
NA	TRBV7-9	NA	TRBJ1-2	TGTGCCAGCAGCCCCTCCAGTGTTGGTGGCTACACCTTC	CASSPSSVGGYTF
NA	TRBV5-6	NA	TRBJ1-1	TGTGCCAGCAGCTTAATTGACAGAGAGAACACTGAAGCTTTCTTT	CASSLIDRENTEAFF
TRBD1	TRBV9	NA	TRBJ2-2	TGTGCCAGCAGCGTAGGACAGGGGAGCACCGGGGAGCTGTTTTTT	CASSVGQGSTGELFF
TRBD1	TRBV13	NA	TRBJ1-6	TGTGCCAGCAGCTCAGGACCGGGACAGAATAATTCACCCCTCCACTTT	CASSSGPGQNNSPLHF
NA	TRBV6-6	NA	TRBJ2-4	TGTGCCAGCAGTCCCCGCGACATACGAAAAAACATTCAGTACTTC	CASSPRDIRKNIQYF
NA	TRBV27	once	TRBJ2-7	TGTGCCAGCAGTTTATCGGGCAGGTCGCACGAGCAGTACTTC	CASSLSGRSHEQYF
TRBD1	TRBV5-1	NA	TRBJ2-7	TGCGCCAGCAGCACAGGGGGCGTTGTCTACGAGCAGTACTTC	CASSTGGVVYEQYF
NA	TRBV6-5	few	TRBJ2-7	TGTGCCAGCAAGCAGGGGCCCTACGAGCAGTACTTC	CASKQGPYEQYF
TRBD1	TRBV18	NA	TRBJ1-1	TGTGCCAGCTCACCACCGGGTCCGGGACAGGGGAATGAAGCTTTCTTT	CASSPPGPGQGNEAFF
TRBD2	TRBV27	once	TRBJ2-1	TGTGCCAGCAGTTTCGGCCTAGCGGGGCGACCTGAGCAGTTCTTC	CASSFGLAGRPEQFF
NA	TRBV5-6	NA	TRBJ1-2	TGTGCCAGCAGTCGGGTTAACTATGGCTACACCTTC	CASSRVNYGYTF